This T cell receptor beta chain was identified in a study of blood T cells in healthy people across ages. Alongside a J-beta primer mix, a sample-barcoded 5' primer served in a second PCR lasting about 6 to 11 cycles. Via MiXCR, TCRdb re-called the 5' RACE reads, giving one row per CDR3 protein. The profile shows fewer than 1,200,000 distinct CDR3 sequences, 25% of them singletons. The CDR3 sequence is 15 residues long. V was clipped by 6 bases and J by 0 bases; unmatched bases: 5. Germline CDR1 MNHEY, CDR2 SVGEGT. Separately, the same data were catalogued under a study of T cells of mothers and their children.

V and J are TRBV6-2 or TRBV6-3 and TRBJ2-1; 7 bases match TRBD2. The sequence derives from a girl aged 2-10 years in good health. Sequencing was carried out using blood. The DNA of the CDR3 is TGTGCCAGCAGCCTCATAGCGGGCTCCTACAATGAGCAGTTCTTC. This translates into CASSLIAGSYNEQFF.